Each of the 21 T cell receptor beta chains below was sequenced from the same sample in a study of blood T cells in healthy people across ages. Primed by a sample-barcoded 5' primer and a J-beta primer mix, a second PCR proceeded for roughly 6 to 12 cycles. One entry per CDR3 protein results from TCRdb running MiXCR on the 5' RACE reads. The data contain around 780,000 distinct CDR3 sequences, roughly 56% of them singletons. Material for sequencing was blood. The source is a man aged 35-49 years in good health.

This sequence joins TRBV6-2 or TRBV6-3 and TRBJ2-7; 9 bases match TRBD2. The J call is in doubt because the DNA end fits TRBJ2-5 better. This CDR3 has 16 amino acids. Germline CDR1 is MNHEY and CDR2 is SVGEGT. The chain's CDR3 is CASSVRAGGGRETQYF. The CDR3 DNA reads TGTGCCAGCAGTGTAAGAGCGGGGGGAGGGAGAGAGACCCAGTACTTC.

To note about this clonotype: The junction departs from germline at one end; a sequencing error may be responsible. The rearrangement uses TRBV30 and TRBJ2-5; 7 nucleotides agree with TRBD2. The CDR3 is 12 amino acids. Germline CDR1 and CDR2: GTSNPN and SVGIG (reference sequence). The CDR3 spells CAGRDVAGPQYF. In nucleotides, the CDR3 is TGTGCCGGGAGGGACGTGGCGGGTCCCCAGTACTTC.

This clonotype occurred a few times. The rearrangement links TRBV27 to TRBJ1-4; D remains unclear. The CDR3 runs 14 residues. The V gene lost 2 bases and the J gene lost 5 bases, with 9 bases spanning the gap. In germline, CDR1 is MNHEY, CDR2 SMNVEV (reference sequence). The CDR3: CASSLGRGNEKLFF. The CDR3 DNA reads TGTGCCAGCAGTTTAGGCCGTGGCAATGAAAAACTGTTTTTT. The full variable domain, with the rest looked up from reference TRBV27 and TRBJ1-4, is EAQVTQNPRYLITVTGKKLTVTCSQNMNHEYMSWYRQDPGLGLRQIYYSMNVEVTDKGDVPEGYKVSRKEKRNFPLILESPSPNQTSLYFCASSLGRGNEKLFFGSGTQLSVL.

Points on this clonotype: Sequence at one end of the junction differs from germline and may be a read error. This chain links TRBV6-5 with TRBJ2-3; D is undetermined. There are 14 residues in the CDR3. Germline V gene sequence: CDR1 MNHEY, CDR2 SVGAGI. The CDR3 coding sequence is TGTGTCAGCAGTTACGGCACGGCTACAGATACGCAGTATTTT. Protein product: CVSSYGTATDTQYF.

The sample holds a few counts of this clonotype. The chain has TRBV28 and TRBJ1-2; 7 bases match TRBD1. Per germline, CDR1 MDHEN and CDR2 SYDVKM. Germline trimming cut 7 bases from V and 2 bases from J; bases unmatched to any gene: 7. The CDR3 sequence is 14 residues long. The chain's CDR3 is CASITRGQNYGYTF. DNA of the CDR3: TGTGCCAGCATAACAAGGGGGCAGAACTATGGCTACACCTTC.

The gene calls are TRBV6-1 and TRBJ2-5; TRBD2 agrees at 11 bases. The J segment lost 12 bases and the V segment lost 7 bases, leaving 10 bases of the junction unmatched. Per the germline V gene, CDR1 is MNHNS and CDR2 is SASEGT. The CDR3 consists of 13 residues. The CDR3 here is CASTTSGTFFEYF. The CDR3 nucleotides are TGTGCCAGCACGACTAGCGGGACTTTCTTCGAGTACTTC.

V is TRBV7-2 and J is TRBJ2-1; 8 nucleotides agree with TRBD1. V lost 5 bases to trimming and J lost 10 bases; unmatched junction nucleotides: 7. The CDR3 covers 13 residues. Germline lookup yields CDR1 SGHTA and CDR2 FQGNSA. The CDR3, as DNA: TGTGCCAGCAGCGGGAGAAGGGACAGGGAGCAGTTCTTC. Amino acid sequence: CASSGRRDREQFF. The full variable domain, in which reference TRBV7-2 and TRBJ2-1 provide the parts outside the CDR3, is GAGVSQSPSNKVTEKGKDVELRCDPISGHTALYWYRQSLGQGLEFLIYFQGNSAPDKSGLPSDRFSAERTGGSVSTLTIQRTQQEDSAVYLCASSGRRDREQFFGPGTRLTVL.

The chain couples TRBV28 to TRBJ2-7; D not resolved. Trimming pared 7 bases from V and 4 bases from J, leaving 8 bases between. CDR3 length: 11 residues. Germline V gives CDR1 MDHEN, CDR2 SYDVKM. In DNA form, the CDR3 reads TGTGCCAGCACCAATGCATACGAGCAGTACTTC. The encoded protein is CASTNAYEQYF.

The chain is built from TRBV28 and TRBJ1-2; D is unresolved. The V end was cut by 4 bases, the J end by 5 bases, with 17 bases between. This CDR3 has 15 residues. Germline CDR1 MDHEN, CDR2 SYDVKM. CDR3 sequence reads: CASSSPRGGLYGYTF. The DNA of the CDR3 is TGTGCCAGCAGTTCCCCTCGGGGTGGGCTTTATGGCTACACCTTC.

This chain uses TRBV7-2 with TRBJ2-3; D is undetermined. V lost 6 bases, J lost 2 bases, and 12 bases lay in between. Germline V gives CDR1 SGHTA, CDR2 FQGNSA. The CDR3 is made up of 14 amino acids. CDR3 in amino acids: CASSFGTVTDTQYF. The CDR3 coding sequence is TGTGCCAGCAGTTTCGGAACTGTCACAGATACGCAGTATTTT. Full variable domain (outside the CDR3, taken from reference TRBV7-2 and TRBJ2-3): GAGVSQSPSNKVTEKGKDVELRCDPISGHTALYWYRQSLGQGLEFLIYFQGNSAPDKSGLPSDRFSAERTGGSVSTLTIQRTQQEDSAVYLCASSFGTVTDTQYFGPGTRLTVL.

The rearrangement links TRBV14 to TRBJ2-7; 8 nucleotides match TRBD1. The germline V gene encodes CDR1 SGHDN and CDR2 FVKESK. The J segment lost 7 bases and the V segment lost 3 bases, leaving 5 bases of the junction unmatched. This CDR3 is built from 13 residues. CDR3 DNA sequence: TGTGCCAGCAGCCACAGGGGGCTGAGGGAGCAGTACTTC. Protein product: CASSHRGLREQYF.

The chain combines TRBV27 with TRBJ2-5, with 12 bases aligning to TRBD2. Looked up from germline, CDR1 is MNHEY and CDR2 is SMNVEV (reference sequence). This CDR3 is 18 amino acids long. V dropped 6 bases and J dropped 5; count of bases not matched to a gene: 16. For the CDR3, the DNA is TGTGCCAGCAGGACCACGGGACTAGCGGGCCCGTGGTATGAGACCCAGTACTTC. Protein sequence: CASRTTGLAGPWYETQYF.

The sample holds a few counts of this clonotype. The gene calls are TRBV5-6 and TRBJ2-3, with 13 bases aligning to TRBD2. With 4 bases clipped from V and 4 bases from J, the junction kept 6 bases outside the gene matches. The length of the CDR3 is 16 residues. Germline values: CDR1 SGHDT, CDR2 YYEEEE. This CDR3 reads CASSGRLAGGADTQYF. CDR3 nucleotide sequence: TGTGCCAGCAGCGGAAGACTAGCGGGAGGCGCAGATACGCAGTATTTT.

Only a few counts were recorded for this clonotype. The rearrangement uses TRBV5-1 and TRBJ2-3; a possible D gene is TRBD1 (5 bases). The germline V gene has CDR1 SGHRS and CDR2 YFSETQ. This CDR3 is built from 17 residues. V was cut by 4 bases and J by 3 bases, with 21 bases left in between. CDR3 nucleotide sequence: TGCGCCAGCAGCCAGGACATCTTTCGGGCCCAGACAGATACGCAGTATTTT. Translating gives CASSQDIFRAQTDTQYF.

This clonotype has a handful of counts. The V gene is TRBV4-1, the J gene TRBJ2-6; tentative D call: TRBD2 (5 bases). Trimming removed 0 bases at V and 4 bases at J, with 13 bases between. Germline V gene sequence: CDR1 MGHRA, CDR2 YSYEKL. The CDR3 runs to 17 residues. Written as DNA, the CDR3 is TGCGCCAGCAGCCAAGATCGTTACGGGGTCGGGGCCAACGTCCTGACTTTC. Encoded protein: CASSQDRYGVGANVLTF.

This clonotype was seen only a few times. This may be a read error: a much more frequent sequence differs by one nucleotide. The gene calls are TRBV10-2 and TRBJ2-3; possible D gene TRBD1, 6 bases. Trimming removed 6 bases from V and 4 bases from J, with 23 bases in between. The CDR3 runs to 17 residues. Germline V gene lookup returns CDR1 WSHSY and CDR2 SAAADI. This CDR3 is CASSDPGHRGIPDTQYF. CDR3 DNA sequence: TGCGCCAGCAGCGACCCGGGACACCGAGGGATCCCAGATACGCAGTATTTT.

This CDR3 reads CASEGAGAYEQYF. In DNA, the CDR3 is TGTGCCAGCGAAGGAGCGGGAGCCTACGAGCAGTACTTC. V gene TRBV2 combines with J gene TRBJ2-7, with 8 bases that match TRBD2. Per the germline V gene, CDR1 is SNHLY and CDR2 is FYNNEI. The CDR3 contains 13 residues. V dropped 8 bases and J dropped 2; count of bases not matched to a gene: 5.

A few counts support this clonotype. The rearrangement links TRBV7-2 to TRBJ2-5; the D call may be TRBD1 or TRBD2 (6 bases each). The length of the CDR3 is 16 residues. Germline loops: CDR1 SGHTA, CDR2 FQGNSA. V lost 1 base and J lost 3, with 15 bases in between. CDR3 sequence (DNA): TGTGCCAGCAGCTTAGTGGTAGGGGGGACGGAAGAGACCCAGTACTTC. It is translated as CASSLVVGGTEETQYF.

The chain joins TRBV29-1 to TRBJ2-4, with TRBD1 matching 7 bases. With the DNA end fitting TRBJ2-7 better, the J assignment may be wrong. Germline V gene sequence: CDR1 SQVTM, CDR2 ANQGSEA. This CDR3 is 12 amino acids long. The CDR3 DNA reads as TGCAGCGCTAGGGACAGCGCCTACGAGCAGTACTTC. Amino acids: CSARDSAYEQYF.

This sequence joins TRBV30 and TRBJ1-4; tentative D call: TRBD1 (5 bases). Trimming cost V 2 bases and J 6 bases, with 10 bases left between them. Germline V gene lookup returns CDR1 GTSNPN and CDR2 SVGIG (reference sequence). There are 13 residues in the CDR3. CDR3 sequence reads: CAWSRGRDEKLFF. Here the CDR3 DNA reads TGTGCCTGGAGTCGGGGGAGGGATGAAAAACTGTTTTTT.

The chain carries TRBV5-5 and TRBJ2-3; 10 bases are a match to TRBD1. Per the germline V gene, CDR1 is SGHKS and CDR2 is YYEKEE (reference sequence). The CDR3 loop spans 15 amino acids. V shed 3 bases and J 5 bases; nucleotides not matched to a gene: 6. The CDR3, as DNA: TGTGCCAGCAGCTCCTACGACAGGGGGCGAGATACGCAGTATTTT. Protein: CASSSYDRGRDTQYF.